Below, 29 T cell receptor beta chains from the same sample are listed, as sequenced in a study of blood T cell repertoires in COVID-19. The data were produced by immunoSEQ multiplex PCR, yet TCRdb's version contains in-frame clones alone and is incomplete. Here the sample spans around 95,000 clones, approximately 89% being singletons. The specimen was peripheral blood. These receptor sequences come from a middle-aged man with active COVID-19.

J is TRBJ2-3 and V is TRBV7-3, with TRBD1 matching 7 bases. The CDR3 is 14 amino acids. V gave up 6 bases and J gave up 6 bases; unmatched junction bases: 9. Germline loops: CDR1 SGHTA, CDR2 FQGTGA. As DNA, the CDR3 is TGTGCCAGCAGTTCCCGGGACAGTATCGATACGCAGTATTTT. As protein: CASSSRDSIDTQYF.

This sequence joins TRBV27 and TRBJ2-1; 8 bases line up with TRBD2. Unmatched junction bases numbered 3, after V lost 2 bases and J lost 6 bases. The germline V gene has CDR1 MNHEY and CDR2 SMNVEV (reference sequence). The CDR3 contains 14 residues. CDR3 bases: TGTGCCAGCAGTTTACCGGGAGGGCTCAATGAGCAGTTCTTC. Its translation is CASSLPGGLNEQFF.

The chain uses TRBV11-2 and TRBJ2-7, with TRBD1 matching over 8 bases. Trimming removed 3 bases from V and 2 bases from J; junction bases left unmatched: 6. The germline V gene has CDR1 SGHAT and CDR2 FQNNGV. This CDR3 has 15 residues. CDR3 residues: CASSLTGVGAYEQYV. CDR3 bases: TGTGCCAGCAGCTTGACAGGGGTCGGAGCCTACGAGCAGTACGTC.

This clone has a single count. V gene TRBV4-1 combines with J gene TRBJ2-2, with TRBD1 as a possible D gene (6 bases). V was clipped by 1 base and J by 4 bases, with 16 bases between them. Germline assignment: CDR1 MGHRA and CDR2 YSYEKL. This CDR3 has 17 residues. Written as DNA, the CDR3 is TGCGCCAGCAGCCAAGCCCGGGACATTCGGGGCACCGGGGAGCTGTTTTTT. It encodes CASSQARDIRGTGELFF.

This clone appeared a single time. The CDR3 sequence is CASSRVLTGGAGLGGEQFF. For the CDR3, the DNA is TGTGCCAGCAGCCGCGTCCTAACTGGGGGAGCGGGTCTTGGGGGTGAGCAGTTCTTC. The chain joins TRBV9 to TRBJ2-1; tentative D call: TRBD2 (6 bases). Trimming left V 4 bases short and J 9 bases short, with 32 bases between. CDR1 is SGDLS, CDR2 YYNGEE, per germline. The CDR3 has 19 amino acids.

J is TRBJ2-5 and V is TRBV5-1; 9 bases align to TRBD2. Losses at the gene ends were 0 bases for V and 4 bases for J; bases not matched to a gene: 7. There are 16 residues in the CDR3. Per the germline V gene, CDR1 is SGHRS and CDR2 is YFSETQ. The DNA of the CDR3 is TGCGCCAGCAGCTTGGCCCCGGCGGGGGGGGCAGAGACCCAGTACTTC. Amino acids: CASSLAPAGGAETQYF.

The chain links TRBV6-5 to TRBJ1-3; weak D call: TRBD1 (5 bases). V was clipped by 6 bases and J by 2 bases, with 11 bases between them. CDR1 and CDR2 from the germline V gene are MNHEY and SVGAGI. The CDR3 covers 14 residues. CDR3 nucleotides: TGTGCCAGCAGCGCAGGGATTACTGGAAACACCATATATTTT. Translating it yields CASSAGITGNTIYF.

This sequence joins TRBV27 and TRBJ2-3; D is perhaps TRBD2 (5 bases). CDR1 and CDR2 (germline): MNHEY, SMNVEV (reference sequence). The CDR3 length is 14 residues. V lost 4 bases and J lost 2, with 10 bases in between. The CDR3 DNA follows: TGTGCCAGCAGTTCAACTAGGAACACAGATACGCAGTATTTT. It encodes CASSSTRNTDTQYF.

The rearrangement links TRBV13 to TRBJ2-5; TRBD1 matches 11 bases. The trim removed 5 bases at V and 4 bases at J, leaving 9 bases unmatched. Germline V lookup: CDR1 PRHDT, CDR2 FYEKMQ (reference sequence). CDR3 length: 16 residues. This chain's CDR3 is CASSTKGTGGRETQYF. The CDR3 bases are TGTGCCAGCAGCACCAAAGGGACAGGGGGACGAGAGACCCAGTACTTC.

This chain connects TRBV29-1 to TRBJ2-1; 8 positions match TRBD1. The length of the CDR3 is 14 residues. From germline, CDR1 is SQVTM and CDR2 ANQGSEA. With V trimmed by 3 bases and J by 4 bases, 5 bases remained unmatched. Here the CDR3 DNA reads TGCAGCGTTGATGCAGGGGGCATATACAATGAGCAGTTCTTC. This translates into CSVDAGGIYNEQFF.

This clone appeared once. This sequence joins TRBV7-9 and TRBJ2-5, with 8 nucleotides matching TRBD2. V was clipped by 4 bases and J by 0 bases; unmatched bases: 7. CDR3 size: 16 residues. Per germline, CDR1 SEHNR and CDR2 FQNEAQ (reference sequence). This CDR3 reads CASSSTSGGYQETQYF. Here the CDR3 DNA reads TGTGCCAGCAGCTCTACGAGCGGGGGATACCAAGAGACCCAGTACTTC.

The chain recombines TRBV5-6 with TRBJ2-7, with TRBD2 matching over 10 bases. Per germline, CDR1 SGHDT and CDR2 YYEEEE. This CDR3 comprises 16 residues. J lost 0 bases, V lost 4 bases, and 7 bases had no gene match. The CDR3: CASSPYSGRLSYEQYV. The CDR3 nucleotides read TGTGCCAGCAGCCCCTATAGCGGGAGGCTCTCCTACGAGCAGTACGTC.

The J gene is TRBJ2-2, the V gene TRBV7-8, with D perhaps matching TRBD1 (5 bases). Trimming left V 2 bases short and J 4 bases short, with 17 bases between. The germline V gene has CDR1 SGHVS and CDR2 FQNEAQ. The CDR3 is made up of 17 amino acids. The CDR3: CASSLWGSGAGTGELFF. DNA of the CDR3: TGTGCCAGCAGCTTATGGGGAAGTGGGGCTGGCACCGGGGAGCTGTTTTTT. The variable domain in full, completed from reference TRBV7-8 and TRBJ2-2, reads GAGVSQSPRYKVAKRGQDVALRCDPISGHVSLFWYQQALGQGPEFLTYFQNEAQLDKSGLPSDRFFAERPEGSVSTLKIQRTQQEDSAVYLCASSLWGSGAGTGELFFGEGSRLTVL.

V gene TRBV18 combines with J gene TRBJ2-7; D remains ambiguous. The CDR3 loop spans 12 amino acids. The V end was cut by 0 bases, the J end by 4 bases, with 4 bases between. CDR1 KGHSH and CDR2 LQKENI come from the germline V gene. The CDR3 loop is CASSPPTYEQYF. In DNA form, the CDR3 reads TGTGCCAGCTCACCACCGACTTACGAGCAGTACTTC.

The chain joins TRBV5-1 to TRBJ2-7; 7 nucleotides agree with TRBD1. V trimming: 4 bases; J trimming: 6 bases; junction bases outside the gene matches: 19. The CDR3 has 17 residues. Per germline, CDR1 SGHRS and CDR2 YFSETQ. The CDR3 reads CASSVKADRVIPTEQYF. The DNA of the CDR3 is TGCGCCAGCAGCGTTAAAGCCGACAGGGTGATTCCAACCGAGCAGTACTTC.

The chain uses TRBV28 and TRBJ2-1; TRBD2 matches at 8 bases. Germline CDR1 and CDR2: MDHEN and SYDVKM. After removal of 5 bases from V and 6 bases from J, the junction contained 9 bases not matched to a gene. The CDR3 covers 15 residues. The CDR3 reads CASSPPSGSINEQFF. DNA of the CDR3: TGTGCCAGCAGTCCCCCGAGCGGGAGTATCAATGAGCAGTTCTTC.

The chain couples TRBV21-1 to TRBJ1-5; the table names TRBD1, a call not compared with the DNA. TRBV21-1 is designated a pseudogene. The CDR3 has 21 amino acids. The CDR3 region is CASSERVYLGQGLYSNQPQHF. The CDR3 DNA reads TGTGCCAGCAGCGAGAGGGTTTATTTGGGACAGGGGCTCTATAGCAATCAGCCCCAGCATTTT.

This clone has only one observation. The chain recombines TRBV4-1 with TRBJ1-1; a possible D gene is TRBD1 (5 bases). Germline lookup yields CDR1 MGHRA and CDR2 YSYEKL. The CDR3 spans 11 residues. V lost 5 bases, J lost 8 bases, and 9 bases lay in between. The CDR3 coding sequence is TGCGCCAGCAGCTTACGACAGGAAGCTTTCTTT. This translates into CASSLRQEAFF.

The DNA of the CDR3 is TGTGCCAGCAGCGTAGTGGGGAGCTCTGGGGCCAACGTCCTGACTTTC. Its protein product is CASSVVGSSGANVLTF. This chain connects TRBV9 to TRBJ2-6, with D possibly matching TRBD2 (5 bases). The CDR3 has 16 amino acids. Germline values: CDR1 SGDLS, CDR2 YYNGEE. V shed 0 bases and J shed 0 bases, with 7 bases lying between them.

The rearrangement links TRBV6-5 to TRBJ1-2; 8 nucleotides match TRBD1. Germline V CDR1 and CDR2: MNHEY, SVGAGI. V dropped 6 bases and J dropped 6; count of bases not matched to a gene: 9. The CDR3 is made up of 14 amino acids. The CDR3 loop reads CASRGDRGWHGYTF. The CDR3 nucleotides are TGTGCCAGCAGGGGAGACAGGGGTTGGCATGGCTACACCTTC.

This chain's CDR3 is CASKSGEGLNTEAFF. As DNA, the CDR3 is TGTGCCAGTAAATCCGGGGAAGGATTGAACACTGAAGCTTTCTTT. The genes are TRBV19 and TRBJ1-1; D is ambiguous. The CDR3 length is 15 residues. Trimming cost V 7 bases and J 0 bases, with 15 bases left between them. Germline V lookup: CDR1 LNHDA, CDR2 SQIVND (reference sequence).

The chain is built from TRBV2 and TRBJ1-2; tentative D call: TRBD1 (5 bases). Germline lookup yields CDR1 SNHLY and CDR2 FYNNEI. The CDR3 loop spans 13 amino acids. Trimming removed 4 bases from V and 6 bases from J, with 12 bases in between. Here the CDR3 DNA reads TGTGCCAGCAGTGTGTGGGCAGGGAATGGCTACACCTTC. This translates into CASSVWAGNGYTF.

The chain links TRBV7-9 to TRBJ1-4; 8 bases map to TRBD1. Germline assignment: CDR1 SEHNR and CDR2 FQNEAQ (reference sequence). The CDR3 contains 18 residues. V shed 2 bases, J shed 6 bases, and the junction held 14 bases outside the gene matches. In DNA, the CDR3 is TGTGCCAGCAGCTTAATGGGGATACCAGGGGGCGCGGATGAAAAACTGTTTTTT. This gives the protein CASSLMGIPGGADEKLFF.

The chain uses TRBV18 and TRBJ1-2; D not certain. The CDR3 extends over 14 amino acids. V shed 5 bases and J shed 7 bases, with 17 bases lying between them. In germline, CDR1 is KGHSH, CDR2 LQKENI. CDR3 coding DNA: TGTGCCAGCTCAGCCGATAGCCGGTTAGGTGGCTACACCTTC. Residues: CASSADSRLGGYTF.

This sequence joins TRBV2 and TRBJ1-6; TRBD1 might be the D (6 bases). The CDR3 sequence is 16 residues long. Germline V gene data show CDR1 as SNHLY and CDR2 as FYNNEI. V lost 4 bases and J lost 0, with 10 bases in between. This chain's CDR3 is CASSATGSSYNSPLHF. The CDR3 coding sequence is TGTGCCAGCAGTGCCACAGGGAGCTCCTATAATTCACCCCTCCACTTT.

The DNA for the CDR3 is TGTGCCACCCAGGGACAGGAGGAATCTGGGGCCAACGTCCTGACTTTC. Translating it yields CATQGQEESGANVLTF. The chain recombines TRBV2 with TRBJ2-6; 8 positions match TRBD1. The CDR3 contains 16 residues. Germline V lookup: CDR1 SNHLY, CDR2 FYNNEI. V gave up 10 bases and J gave up 1 base; unmatched junction bases: 9. Supplemented by reference TRBV2 and TRBJ2-6, the full variable domain reads EPEVTQTPSHQVTQMGQEVILRCVPISNHLYFYWYRQILGQKVEFLVSFYNNEISEKSEIFDDQFSVERPDGSNFTLKIRSTKLEDSAMYFCATQGQEESGANVLTFGAGSRLTVL.

The chain recombines TRBV5-1 with TRBJ1-1; TRBD1 is a possible D gene (5 bases). Germline lookup yields CDR1 SGHRS and CDR2 YFSETQ. The ends were cut back, 1 base at V and 11 bases at J, with 12 bases in the middle. The CDR3 runs to 12 residues. CDR3 bases: TGCGCCAGCAGCTTGCTTAAAGGGGTTGCTTTCTTT. This gives the protein CASSLLKGVAFF. Filled out from reference TRBV5-1 and TRBJ1-1, the complete variable domain reads KAGVTQTPRYLIKTRGQQVTLSCSPISGHRSVSWYQQTPGQGLQFLFEYFSETQRNKGNFPGRFSGRQFSNSRSEMNVSTLELGDSALYLCASSLLKGVAFFGQGTRLTVV.

This clone has only one observation. The rearrangement joins TRBV20-1 to TRBJ1-1, with D uncertain. The CDR3 spans 11 residues. The germline V and J ends were trimmed by 7 bases and 0 bases, with 6 bases remaining between them. Germline assignment: CDR1 DFQATT and CDR2 SNEGSKA (reference sequence). This CDR3 is CSVSVNTEAFF. CDR3 nucleotides: TGCAGTGTGAGTGTGAACACTGAAGCTTTCTTT.

The gene calls are TRBV13 and TRBJ2-1, with a tentative D call TRBD2 (6 bases). Germline V lookup: CDR1 PRHDT, CDR2 FYEKMQ (reference sequence). The CDR3 length is 17 residues. Trimming removed 4 bases from V and 3 bases from J, with 19 bases in between. This chain's CDR3 is CASSSDLGRDVYNEQFF. The CDR3 DNA follows: TGTGCCAGCAGCTCGGACCTAGGGCGGGACGTCTACAATGAGCAGTTCTTC.